This T cell receptor (beta chain) appears in the sequencing data of a study of cytomegalovirus exposure and HLA in healthy donors. These donors counted as nominally healthy when sampled, but unrecorded immune exposures were likely. Whole-study results and caveats: Some highly shared sequence variants likely arose as a pipeline artifact.

The V gene lost 3 bases and the J gene lost 4 bases, with 9 bases spanning the gap. The CDR3 loop spans 13 amino acids. CDR1 is SNHLY and CDR2 is FYNNEI in the germline V gene. The PCR was carried out with 60 Vbeta primers and 13 Jbeta primers. The assay was immunoSEQ multiplex PCR, and TCRdb's table has in-frame clones only and misses some. The sample has under 150,000 clones; about 81% are singletons. A remark on this clone: What it binds is not known.

Sample: PBMCs. The TCR comes from a woman in her 50s in good health and CMV-seropositive. This chain links TRBV2 with TRBJ1-1; D is ambiguous. Here the CDR3 DNA reads TGTGCCAGCAGTGAGGGTCCGGGCACTGAAGCTTTCTTT. Protein: CASSEGPGTEAFF.